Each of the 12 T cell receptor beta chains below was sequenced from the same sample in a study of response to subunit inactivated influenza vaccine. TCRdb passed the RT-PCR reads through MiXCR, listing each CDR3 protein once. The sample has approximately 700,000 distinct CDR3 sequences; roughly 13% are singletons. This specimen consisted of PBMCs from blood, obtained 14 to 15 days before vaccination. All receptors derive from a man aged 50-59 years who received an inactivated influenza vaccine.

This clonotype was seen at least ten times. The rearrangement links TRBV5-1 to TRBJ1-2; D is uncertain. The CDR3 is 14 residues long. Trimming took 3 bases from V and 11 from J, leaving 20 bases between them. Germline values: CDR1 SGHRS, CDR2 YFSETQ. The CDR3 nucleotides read TGCGCCAGCAGCTATTCTTCGACGGAAACGAGGTACACCTTC. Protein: CASSYSSTETRYTF.

The CDR3 DNA is TGTGCCAGCAGTTTATCGCATATTCGTCCAGGGCCCTCCTACGAGCAGTACTTC. This codes for CASSLSHIRPGPSYEQYF. This chain uses TRBV27 with TRBJ2-7; maybe TRBD1 (5 bases). Germline CDR1 MNHEY, CDR2 SMNVEV (reference sequence). V was trimmed by 0 bases and J by 0 bases, leaving 18 bases between them. The CDR3 consists of 18 residues.

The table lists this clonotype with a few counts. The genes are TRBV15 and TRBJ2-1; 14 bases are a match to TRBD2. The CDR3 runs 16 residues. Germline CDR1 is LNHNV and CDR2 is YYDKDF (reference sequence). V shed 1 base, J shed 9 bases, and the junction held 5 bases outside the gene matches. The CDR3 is CATSRGGTSGGLEQFF. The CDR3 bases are TGTGCCACCAGCAGAGGCGGGACTAGCGGGGGTCTTGAGCAGTTCTTC.

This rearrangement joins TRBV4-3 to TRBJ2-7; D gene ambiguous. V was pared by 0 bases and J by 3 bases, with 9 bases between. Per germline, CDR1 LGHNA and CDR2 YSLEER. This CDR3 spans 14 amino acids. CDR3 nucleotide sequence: TGCGCCAGCAGCCAAGACAGAAGGATCTACGAGCAGTACTTC. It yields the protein CASSQDRRIYEQYF.

The CDR3 here is CATSRLGTVGAGELFF. CDR3 in DNA: TGTGCCACCAGCAGACTTGGGACAGTTGGGGCCGGGGAGCTGTTTTTT. J is TRBJ2-2 and V is TRBV15; 7 nucleotides align to TRBD1. The CDR3 runs to 16 residues. J was trimmed by 6 bases and V by 2 bases; bases with no gene match: 9. CDR1 is LNHNV, CDR2 YYDKDF, per germline (reference sequence).

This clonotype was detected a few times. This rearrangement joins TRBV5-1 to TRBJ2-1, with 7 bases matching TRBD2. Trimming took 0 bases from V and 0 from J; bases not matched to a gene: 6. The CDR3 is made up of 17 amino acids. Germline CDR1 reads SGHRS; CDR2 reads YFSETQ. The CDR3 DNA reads TGCGCCAGCAGCTTGGCGGGGAGGACTAGCTCCTACAATGAGCAGTTCTTC. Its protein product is CASSLAGRTSSYNEQFF.

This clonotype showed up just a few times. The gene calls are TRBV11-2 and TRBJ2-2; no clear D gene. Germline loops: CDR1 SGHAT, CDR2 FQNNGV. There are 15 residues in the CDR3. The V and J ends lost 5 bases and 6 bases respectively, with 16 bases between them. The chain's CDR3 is CASSVVTIVAGELFF. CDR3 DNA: TGTGCCAGCAGCGTTGTGACGATTGTGGCCGGGGAGCTGTTTTTT.

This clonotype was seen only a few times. This chain's CDR3 is CASSHPGTSGGSYNEQFF. The CDR3 DNA sequence: TGCGCCAGCAGCCATCCAGGGACTAGCGGGGGGTCCTACAATGAGCAGTTCTTC. The chain uses TRBV4-1 and TRBJ2-1; 15 nucleotides line up with TRBD2. The V gene end was trimmed by 3 bases and the J gene end by 1 base; junction bases not matched to a gene: 4. CDR3 length: 18 residues. CDR1 is MGHRA, CDR2 YSYEKL, per germline.

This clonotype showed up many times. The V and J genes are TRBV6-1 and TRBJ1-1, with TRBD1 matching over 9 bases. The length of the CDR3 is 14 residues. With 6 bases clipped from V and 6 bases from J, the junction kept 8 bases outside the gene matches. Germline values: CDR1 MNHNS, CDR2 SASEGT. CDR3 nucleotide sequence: TGTGCCAGCAGCTGGGGACAGGGCTTCCCTGAAGCTTTCTTT. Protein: CASSWGQGFPEAFF.

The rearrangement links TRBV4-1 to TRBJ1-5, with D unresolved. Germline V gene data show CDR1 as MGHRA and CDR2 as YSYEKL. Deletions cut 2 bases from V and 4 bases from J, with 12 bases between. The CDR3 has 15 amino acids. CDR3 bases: TGCGCCAGCAGCCAACTGGACGGAAGAAATCAGCCCCAGCATTTT. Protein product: CASSQLDGRNQPQHF.

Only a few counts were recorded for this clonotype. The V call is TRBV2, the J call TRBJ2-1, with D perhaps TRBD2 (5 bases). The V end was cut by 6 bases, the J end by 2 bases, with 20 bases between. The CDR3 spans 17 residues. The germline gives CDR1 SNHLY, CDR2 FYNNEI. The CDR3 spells CASRKGEVGNAYNEQFF. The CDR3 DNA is TGTGCCAGCAGGAAGGGAGAGGTGGGGAATGCCTACAATGAGCAGTTCTTC. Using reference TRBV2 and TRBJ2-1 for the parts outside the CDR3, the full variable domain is EPEVTQTPSHQVTQMGQEVILRCVPISNHLYFYWYRQILGQKVEFLVSFYNNEISEKSEIFDDQFSVERPDGSNFTLKIRSTKLEDSAMYFCASRKGEVGNAYNEQFFGPGTRLTVL.

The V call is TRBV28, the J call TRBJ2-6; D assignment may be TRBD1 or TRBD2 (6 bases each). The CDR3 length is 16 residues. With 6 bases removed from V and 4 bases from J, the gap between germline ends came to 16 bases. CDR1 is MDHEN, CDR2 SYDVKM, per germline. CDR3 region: CASSRPTGAGANVLTF. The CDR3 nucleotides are TGTGCCAGCAGCCGGCCTACGGGGGCCGGGGCCAACGTCCTGACTTTC. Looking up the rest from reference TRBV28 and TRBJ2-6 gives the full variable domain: DVKVTQSSRYLVKRTGEKVFLECVQDMDHENMFWYRQDPGLGLRLIYFSYDVKMKEKGDIPEGYSVSREKKERFSLILESASTNQTSMYLCASSRPTGAGANVLTFGAGSRLTVL.